These 28 T cell receptor beta chains were sequenced from one sample in a study of CD8 T cells in ankylosing spondylitis. A single record per CDR3 protein comes from TCRdb applying MiXCR to the 5' RACE reads. The table lists approximately 140,000 distinct CDR3 sequences, under 45% of them singletons, with 13% to 15% in the top ten. Sequencing was performed on synovial fluid, either unsorted or a sorted T cell fraction (not recorded which). These TCRs come from a male donor with ankylosing spondylitis.

This clonotype was observed a few times. This sequence joins TRBV12-3 or TRBV12-4 and TRBJ1-2; a possible D gene is TRBD1 (6 bases). The CDR3 length is 13 residues. CDR3 coding DNA: TGTGCACTCAGGGGAGAAACTAACTATGGCTACACCTTC. This sequence encodes CALRGETNYGYTF.

This clonotype has just a few counts. The CDR3 protein is CASSLIAGDTDTQYF. CDR3 sequence (DNA): TGCGCCAGCAGCCTGATAGCGGGGGACACAGATACGCAGTATTTT. The gene calls are TRBV4-1 and TRBJ2-3; TRBD2 aligns across 9 bases. The CDR3 runs 15 residues. Germline assignment: CDR1 MGHRA and CDR2 YSYEKL. V dropped 4 bases and J dropped 2; count of bases not matched to a gene: 4.

This clonotype appeared a few times. The rearrangement uses TRBV20-1 and TRBJ2-7; 7 nucleotides align to TRBD2. CDR3 size: 15 residues. Germline-derived CDR1 and CDR2 are DFQATT and SNEGSKA (reference sequence). J was trimmed by 2 bases and V by 6 bases; bases with no gene match: 13. CDR3 DNA: TGCAGTGCGAGAAGTGGCCTAGCGGAAGCCTACGAGCAGTACTTC. It specifies CSARSGLAEAYEQYF.

This clonotype was seen more than once but under ten times. The CDR3 nucleotides read TGTGCCAGTGCGGGAGACAGGGCCTCCTACGAGCAGTACTTC. Its translation: CASAGDRASYEQYF. The rearrangement uses TRBV7-8 and TRBJ2-7; D is possibly TRBD1 or TRBD2 (7 bases each). The CDR3 sequence is 14 residues long. Germline V gives CDR1 SGHVS, CDR2 FQNEAQ. Trimming removed 9 bases at V and 0 bases at J, with 15 bases between.

In this sample, this clonotype turned up a few times. The chain joins TRBV10-2 to TRBJ2-5; TRBD2 is a possible D gene (5 bases). Trimming shortened V by 1 base and J by 1 base, and 13 bases separated the two germline ends. There are 16 residues in the CDR3. Germline V gene lookup returns CDR1 WSHSY and CDR2 SAAADI. CDR3 in DNA: TGCGCCAGCAGTGAGTATAGCGTAAAGCTCCAAGAGACCCAGTACTTC. Translation gives CASSEYSVKLQETQYF.

This chain connects TRBV11-3 to TRBJ2-1; D remains unclear. With 3 bases removed from V and 12 bases from J, the gap between germline ends came to 18 bases. Germline CDR1 and CDR2: SGHNT and YENEEA. The CDR3 loop spans 14 amino acids. CDR3 region: CASSFGRMRLRQFF. CDR3 DNA: TGTGCCAGCAGCTTCGGCAGGATGAGGCTTCGGCAGTTCTTC.

There are a few counts of this clonotype. The chain recombines TRBV29-1 with TRBJ2-1, with 7 bases aligning to TRBD2. The CDR3 runs 14 residues. Per the germline V gene, CDR1 is SQVTM and CDR2 is ANQGSEA. Germline trimming cut 5 bases from V and 5 bases from J; bases unmatched to any gene: 9. The CDR3 sequence is CSVLWEGSHNEQFF. The CDR3 coding sequence is TGCAGCGTTCTGTGGGAGGGGTCCCACAATGAGCAGTTCTTC.

By sample fraction, this clonotype is medium-sized. The V call is TRBV7-9, the J call TRBJ2-2; 8 positions match TRBD1. The CDR3 has 15 amino acids. Germline-derived CDR1 and CDR2 are SEHNR and FQNEAQ (reference sequence). The trim removed 5 bases at V and 5 bases at J, leaving 7 bases unmatched. The CDR3: CASSPSDRATGELFF. CDR3 DNA sequence: TGTGCCAGCAGCCCCTCGGACAGGGCAACCGGGGAGCTGTTTTTT.

This clonotype was counted a few times. This chain links TRBV28 with TRBJ2-3; possibly TRBD1 or TRBD2 for D (5 bases each). The CDR3 covers 18 residues. Germline V CDR1 and CDR2: MDHEN, SYDVKM. V was pared by 2 bases and J by 2 bases, with 20 bases between. CDR3 in amino acids: CASSLEPPRDPPTDTQYF. In DNA form, the CDR3 reads TGTGCCAGCAGTTTAGAACCGCCAAGGGACCCTCCCACAGATACGCAGTATTTT.

This chain joins TRBV20-1 and TRBJ2-2; D perhaps matches TRBD1 (5 bases). This CDR3 comprises 15 residues. V was shortened by 0 bases and J by 4 bases, with 12 bases between the two germline ends. Germline V gene lookup returns CDR1 DFQATT and CDR2 SNEGSKA (reference sequence). DNA for the CDR3: TGCAGTGCTAGAGAGGCAGGGTTATCCACCGGGGAGCTGTTTTTT. This gives the protein CSAREAGLSTGELFF.

The table lists this clonotype with a few counts. The V and J genes are TRBV7-6 and TRBJ1-1; 7 nucleotides agree with TRBD1. With V trimmed by 8 bases and J by 7 bases, 7 bases remained unmatched. The CDR3 runs 12 residues. Germline loops: CDR1 SGHVS, CDR2 FNYEAQ. CDR3 residues: CASGKGAGEAFF. The CDR3 bases are TGTGCCAGCGGAAAGGGGGCGGGTGAAGCTTTCTTT.

There are a few counts of this clonotype. The rearrangement joins TRBV27 to TRBJ2-2; TRBD2 might be the D (6 bases). V shed 4 bases and J shed 1 base, with 22 bases lying between them. CDR3 length: 19 amino acids. Germline CDR1 is MNHEY and CDR2 is SMNVEV (reference sequence). The DNA of the CDR3 is TGTGCCAGCAGTTCTCGTGTAGCGGAGGTCAGCGTGAACACCGGGGAGCTGTTTTTT. Its protein is CASSSRVAEVSVNTGELFF.

The chain carries TRBV25-1 and TRBJ1-3; TRBD1 is a possible D gene (6 bases). The length of the CDR3 is 15 residues. The V end was cut by 1 base, the J end by 0 bases, with 7 bases between. Germline-derived CDR1 and CDR2 are MGHDK and SYGVNS. The CDR3 region is CASSEWTDSGNTIYF. The CDR3 nucleotides read TGTGCCAGCAGTGAATGGACAGACTCTGGAAACACCATATATTTT.

The V call is TRBV11-1, the J call TRBJ1-5; 7 bases map to TRBD1. The CDR3 sequence is 18 residues long. Trimming removed 5 bases from V and 1 base from J; junction bases left unmatched: 14. Germline V CDR1 and CDR2: SGHAT, FQDESV (reference sequence). The CDR3 spells CASSRPYRDSESNQPQHF. The CDR3 nucleotides are TGTGCCAGCAGCCGGCCCTATCGGGACAGTGAAAGCAATCAGCCCCAGCATTTT.

This clonotype was found many times. CDR3 amino acids: CASSLERDNNEQFF. The CDR3 DNA reads as TGTGCCAGCAGCTTAGAGCGGGACAACAATGAGCAGTTCTTC. The genes are TRBV7-6 and TRBJ2-1, with a weak D call TRBD2 (7 bases). This CDR3 is 14 amino acids long. V was cut by 1 base and J by 5 bases, with 9 bases left in between. Germline loops: CDR1 SGHVS, CDR2 FNYEAQ.

The chain links TRBV15 to TRBJ2-7; 10 positions match TRBD1. The V segment lost 1 base and the J segment 4 bases; nucleotides outside the gene matches: 10. This CDR3 is built from 17 residues. Germline CDR1 LNHNV, CDR2 YYDKDF (reference sequence). As DNA, the CDR3 is TGTGCCACCAGCAGAGGGCTAACCGGGACAGGGGTTTACGAGCAGTACTTC. Translating it yields CATSRGLTGTGVYEQYF.

This clonotype was observed a handful of times. V usage is TRBV19 and J usage is TRBJ1-5; unclear D gene. Trimming took 3 bases from V and 0 from J, leaving 18 bases between them. This CDR3 has 18 amino acids. CDR1 LNHDA and CDR2 SQIVND come from the germline V gene (reference sequence). The CDR3 region is CASSMATAGGYSNQPQHF. As DNA, the CDR3 is TGTGCCAGTAGTATGGCTACCGCCGGAGGATATAGCAATCAGCCCCAGCATTTT.

The rearrangement joins TRBV10-3 to TRBJ2-1; TRBD1 aligns across 9 bases. The CDR3 is 16 residues long. After removal of 0 bases from V and 7 bases from J, the junction contained 7 bases not matched to a gene. Germline V gives CDR1 ENHRY, CDR2 SYGVKD. CDR3 sequence (DNA): TGTGCCATCAGTGAGTCCCGGGACAGGGCAATTAATGAGCAGTTCTTC. Its protein is CAISESRDRAINEQFF.

This clonotype was observed a few times. The chain couples TRBV20-1 to TRBJ2-5, with TRBD1 identical over 8 bases. The CDR3 extends over 14 amino acids. The germline CDR1 and CDR2 sequences are DFQATT and SNEGSKA (reference sequence). The V segment lost 5 bases and the J segment 5 bases; nucleotides outside the gene matches: 10. The CDR3 loop is CSARRTGRWETQYF. The CDR3 nucleotides read TGCAGTGCTCGACGGACAGGGAGATGGGAGACCCAGTACTTC.

This chain uses TRBV27 with TRBJ2-7; tentatively, D is TRBD1 or TRBD2 (5 bases each). The length of the CDR3 is 15 residues. Trimming removed 1 base from V and 3 bases from J, with 13 bases in between. Germline CDR1 MNHEY, CDR2 SMNVEV (reference sequence). Here the CDR3 DNA reads TGTGCCAGCAGTTTATACCCCGGGACCGACTACGAGCAGTACTTC. Residues: CASSLYPGTDYEQYF.

Here the CDR3 reads CASSLGDPGGTEAFF. In DNA form, the CDR3 reads TGTGCCAGCAGCTTAGGGGACCCCGGTGGCACTGAAGCTTTCTTT. The V and J genes are TRBV7-9 and TRBJ1-1, with D possibly matching TRBD1 (5 bases). The germline CDR1 and CDR2 sequences are SEHNR and FQNEAQ (reference sequence). The ends were cut back, 1 base at V and 4 bases at J, with 13 bases in the middle. CDR3 size: 15 residues.

The rearrangement uses TRBV20-1 and TRBJ2-7; D is uncertain. CDR1 is DFQATT, CDR2 SNEGSKA, per germline (reference sequence). The CDR3 sequence is 13 residues long. V lost 2 bases, J lost 3 bases, and 11 bases lay in between. The CDR3 is CSARRAYYYEQYF. The CDR3 bases are TGCAGTGCTAGAAGGGCTTACTACTACGAGCAGTACTTC.

The CDR3 spells CASSPGTSGTTAGANVLTF. The CDR3 region has the DNA TGTGCCAGCAGCCCAGGGACTAGCGGGACAACTGCTGGGGCCAACGTCCTGACTTTC. The chain employs TRBV4-2 and TRBJ2-6, with TRBD2 identical over 13 bases. Germline CDR1 reads LGHNA; CDR2 reads YNFKEQ. Trimming at V came to 4 bases and at J to 2 bases, leaving 8 bases not matched to a gene. CDR3 size: 19 residues.

This sequence joins TRBV6-2 or TRBV6-3 and TRBJ2-1; 8 bases match TRBD2. Germline lookup yields CDR1 MNHEY and CDR2 SVGEGT. V trimming: 4 bases; J trimming: 10 bases; junction bases outside the gene matches: 9. The CDR3 contains 14 residues. The chain's CDR3 is CASSSGAGGSEQFF. The CDR3 DNA follows: TGTGCCAGCAGTTCCGGTGCGGGGGGCAGCGAGCAGTTCTTC.

V and J are TRBV10-3 and TRBJ1-1; D gene ambiguous. V was clipped by 4 bases and J by 5 bases, with 20 bases between them. Germline V gene data show CDR1 as ENHRY and CDR2 as SYGVKD. CDR3 length: 16 residues. The CDR3: CAISVLRAGRRTEAFF. CDR3 DNA sequence: TGTGCCATCAGTGTTCTCCGGGCGGGAAGGAGGACTGAAGCTTTCTTT.

This chain connects TRBV6-5 to TRBJ2-2, with 10 bases that match TRBD2. This CDR3 has 17 residues. In germline, CDR1 is MNHEY, CDR2 SVGAGI. Losses at the gene ends were 1 base for V and 3 bases for J; bases not matched to a gene: 5. CDR3 in DNA: TGTGCCAGCAGTTACTGGGCTAGCGGGGGCTACACCGGGGAGCTGTTTTTT. Protein sequence: CASSYWASGGYTGELFF.

The chain combines TRBV3-1 with TRBJ2-3; D may correspond to TRBD1 or TRBD2 (5 bases each). The CDR3 sequence is 17 residues long. V was clipped by 0 bases and J by 2 bases, with 15 bases between them. Germline assignment: CDR1 LGHDT and CDR2 YNNKEL (reference sequence). Here the CDR3 DNA reads TGTGCCAGCAGCCAAGAAGTGGGACCCTTTTTCACAGATACGCAGTATTTT. Protein: CASSQEVGPFFTDTQYF.

The CDR3 region has the DNA TGTGCCAGCAGCCCGGGACAGGGGATTTGGGACCGGGGGGGCTACACCTTC. It translates to CASSPGQGIWDRGGYTF. V gene TRBV28 combines with J gene TRBJ1-2, with 10 bases fitting TRBD1. Germline CDR1 and CDR2: MDHEN and SYDVKM. CDR3 length: 17 residues. Trimming took 6 bases from V and 8 from J; bases not matched to a gene: 18.